Included here is one T cell receptor (beta chain) sequence, with context. Its antigen is undetermined. The germline CDR1 and CDR2 sequences are MNHEY and SVGEGT. CDR3 length equals 14 residues. V lost 0 bases and J lost 3, with 8 bases in between. From the 5' RACE reads, TCRdb called clonotypes with MiXCR, one entry per CDR3 protein. The sample lists some 440,000 distinct CDR3 sequences, 20% to 25% occurring once. The source of the sample is a study of T-cell memory formation after mild COVID-19. Study results and caveats: Nothing showed for sure that second-wave clones peaking on day 37 were SARS-CoV-2 specific. Clones contracting across day 15 to 85 had a balanced CD4/CD8 profile; later expanding clones leaned CD4+.

The sequence was collected from an adult woman who had mild COVID-19 (a few samples of this study predate the infection). Cell type and time point are not known. The V call is TRBV6-2 or TRBV6-3, the J call TRBJ2-5; a possible D gene is TRBD2 (5 bases). Sequenced input: PBMCs or a T cell subset sorted from them (not recorded which). CDR3 nucleotide sequence: TGTGCCAGCAGTTACTCACGACTAAAAGAGACCCAGTACTTC. This sequence encodes CASSYSRLKETQYF.